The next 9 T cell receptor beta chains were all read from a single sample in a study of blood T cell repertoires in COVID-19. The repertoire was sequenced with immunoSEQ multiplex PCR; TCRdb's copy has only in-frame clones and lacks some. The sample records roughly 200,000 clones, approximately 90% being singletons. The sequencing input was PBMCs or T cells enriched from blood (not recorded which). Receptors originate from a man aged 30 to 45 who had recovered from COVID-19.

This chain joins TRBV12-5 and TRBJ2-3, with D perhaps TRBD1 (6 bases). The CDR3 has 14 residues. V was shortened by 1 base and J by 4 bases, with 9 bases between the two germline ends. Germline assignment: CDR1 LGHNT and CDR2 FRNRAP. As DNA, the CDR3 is TGTGCTAGTGGTTTGGGATCAGGGGCAGATACGCAGTATTTT. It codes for CASGLGSGADTQYF.

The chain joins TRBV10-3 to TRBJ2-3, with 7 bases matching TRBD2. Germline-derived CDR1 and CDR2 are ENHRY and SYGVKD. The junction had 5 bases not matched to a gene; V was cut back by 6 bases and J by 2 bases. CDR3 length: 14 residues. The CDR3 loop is CAISGLVATDTQYF. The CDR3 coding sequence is TGTGCCATCAGCGGACTAGTGGCCACAGATACGCAGTATTTT.

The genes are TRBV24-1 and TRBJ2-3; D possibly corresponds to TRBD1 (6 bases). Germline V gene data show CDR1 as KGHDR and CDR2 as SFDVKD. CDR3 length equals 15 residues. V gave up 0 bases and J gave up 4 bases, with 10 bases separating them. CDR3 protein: CATSDLTGWPDTQYF. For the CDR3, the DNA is TGTGCCACCAGTGATTTGACAGGGTGGCCAGATACGCAGTATTTT.

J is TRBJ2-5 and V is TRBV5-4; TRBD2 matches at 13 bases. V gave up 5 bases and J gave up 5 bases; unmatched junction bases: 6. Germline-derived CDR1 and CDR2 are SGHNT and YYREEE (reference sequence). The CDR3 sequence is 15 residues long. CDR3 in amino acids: CASSSGTSGVETQYF. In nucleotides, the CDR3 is TGTGCCAGCAGTTCCGGGACTAGCGGGGTGGAGACCCAGTACTTC.

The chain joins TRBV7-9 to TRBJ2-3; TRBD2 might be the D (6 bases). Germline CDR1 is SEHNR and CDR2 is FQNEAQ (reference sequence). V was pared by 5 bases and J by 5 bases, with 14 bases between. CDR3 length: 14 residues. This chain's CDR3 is CASSQAGGRDTQYF. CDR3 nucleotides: TGTGCCAGCAGCCAAGCTGGGGGGAGAGATACGCAGTATTTT. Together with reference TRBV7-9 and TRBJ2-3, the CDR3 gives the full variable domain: DTGVSQNPRHKITKRGQNVTFRCDPISEHNRLYWYRQTLGQGPEFLTYFQNEAQLEKSRLLSDRFSAERPKGSFSTLEIQRTEQGDSAMYLCASSQAGGRDTQYFGPGTRLTVL.

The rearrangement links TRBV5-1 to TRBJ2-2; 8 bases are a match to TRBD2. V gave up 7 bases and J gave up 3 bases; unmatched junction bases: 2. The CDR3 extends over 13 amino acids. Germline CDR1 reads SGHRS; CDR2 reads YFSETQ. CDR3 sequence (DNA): TGCGCCAGCTCAGCGGGAGACACCGGGGAGCTGTTTTTT. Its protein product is CASSAGDTGELFF.

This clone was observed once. Here the CDR3 reads CASSKGPSGELFF. The CDR3 DNA follows: TGTGCCAGCAGCAAAGGTCCGAGCGGGGAGCTGTTTTTT. The chain combines TRBV21-1 with TRBJ2-2; the table gives TRBD2 as D, unverified against the DNA. TRBV21-1 is marked as a pseudogene. The CDR3 has 13 residues.

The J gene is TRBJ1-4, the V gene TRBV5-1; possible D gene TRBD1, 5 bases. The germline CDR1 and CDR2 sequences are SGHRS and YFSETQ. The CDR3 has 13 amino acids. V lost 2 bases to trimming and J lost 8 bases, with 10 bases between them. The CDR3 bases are TGCGCCAGCAGCTTCAGGGTTGGGGAAAAACTGTTTTTT. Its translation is CASSFRVGEKLFF.

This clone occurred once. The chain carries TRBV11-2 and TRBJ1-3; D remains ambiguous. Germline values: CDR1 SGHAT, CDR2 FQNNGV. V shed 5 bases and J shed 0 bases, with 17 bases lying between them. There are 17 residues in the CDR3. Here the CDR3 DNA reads TGTGCCAGCAGCCCGCAGCCCGGACTGAACTCTGGAAACACCATATATTTT. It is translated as CASSPQPGLNSGNTIYF.